The T cell receptor beta chain described here comes from a study of T cells in Graves' hyperthyroidism and ophthalmopathy (dated by TCRdb to between 2018 and 2021). The study in broad terms: Peripheral blood samples were taken at initial diagnosis, before any treatment was given. TCR V-J signatures able to tell the groups apart were searched for in a discovery cohort of approximately 95 patients, of whom about 40 had Graves' ophthalmopathy and some 60 had stable Graves' hyperthyroidism. Once sampling was done, hyperthyroidism patients were given methimazole at a starting dose of 30 mg daily, whereas ophthalmopathy patients were given high-dose intravenous methylprednisolone. TCR Vbeta CDR3 sequencing of 120 to 150 peripheral blood samples (43 ophthalmopathy, around 80 hyperthyroidism and approximately 17 progressor patients) is reported in the paper. The approximately 90 discovery patients were divided at random into training and test sets in a 7:3 ratio. The study also compared thyroid tissue and blood T-cell repertoires from a handful of Graves' hyperthyroidism patients. Whether ophthalmopathy could be predicted prospectively was tested in an independent validation cohort made up of roughly 19 hyperthyroidism patients plus 17 patients who later progressed to ophthalmopathy.

Ophthalmopathy patients had moderately to severely active disease, with a Clinical Activity Score of 3 or more, a NOSPECS grade of 4 or more, and a disease duration of less than 3 months. Patients with uncontrolled infections, other autoimmune diseases, pregnancy or lactation were excluded. Diagnoses were based on clinical symptoms, serum thyroxine and TRAb, thyroid ultrasound and orbital computed tomography. PBMCs were isolated from approximately 10 ml of fresh peripheral blood by Ficoll-Paque density gradient centrifugation. Trizol reagent was used to extract total RNA, and RNA quality was then checked on an Agilent 2100 Bioanalyzer. The CDR3 measures 13 amino acids from cysteine to phenylalanine. CDR3 DNA is the only sequence kept; it has 39 bases, read in frame from the first base. V is shortened by 4 bases, J by 1 base, and the region joining them spans 7 bases. For CDR1 and CDR2, the germline V gene (reference sequence) lists GTSNPN and SVGIG.

As regards this clonotype: Its antigen target is currently unknown. No base quality values were provided; no much bigger clone lies one nucleotide off.

Amplification of TCR beta CDR3 regions was carried out from RNA transcripts. For the first round of RT-PCR on the TCR CDR3, the HTBI primer set was used together with the Qiagen OneStep RT-PCR kit. Libraries were constructed in a second round of multiplex PCR, after which size selection and purification were performed. Sequencing of the libraries was done on an Illumina HiSeq2000 using paired-end 100 bp reads. In the authors' own workflow: SOAPnuke was used to process the raw data, removing reads that contained adapters or uncalled bases, had a mean Phred below 15, or lacked an exact match to the constant primer or identifier. High-quality paired reads were merged with COPE v1.2.5, and unique nucleotide sequences were defined as clonotypes. MiTCR v1.1 was used to align the clonotypes against IMGT TRBV, TRBD and TRBJ reference segments. The analysis included only V-J combinations with a frequency above 0.0001, which together covered around 99% of the repertoires. A TCS score was defined as the ratio between F50 (clonal expansion) and ExV (chaos), using BLOSUM62-based TCRdist between CDR3 peptides within each V-J. Welch's t-statistics and random forest reduced 514 V-J features to 10 to 15, which were used in a naive Bayes classifier (R e1071). TCRdb reworked the public reads: Q25 trimming with fastp, MiXCR clone assembly, productive beta chains retained. Each entry is one CDR3 protein sequence, shown with its most common DNA and genes. The V and J calls and clone size are TCRdb's, not the authors'. Present in this sample are around 620,000 distinct CDR3 sequences, 14% of which were seen just once. Of the sample, around 7% falls within the top ten clones.

General conclusions and limits of the study: No statistical method was used to set the sample size in advance, and investigators knew the group allocation. Most expanded thyroid clonotypes (frequency above 0.001) were also detected in blood, suggesting blood repertoires may reflect thyroid immune responses. In cross-validation, a model built on a 13 V-J signature told ophthalmopathy apart from stable hyperthyroidism with 87.88% sensitivity and 81% to 82% specificity, and in testing the same model reached 80%/75%. In validation, the model predicted progression to ophthalmopathy with approximately 71% sensitivity and around 72% specificity, a median of 6.5 months before onset.

Rearrangement joined TRBV30 to TRBJ2-2; matching of 6 bases hints at TRBD1 as the D gene. This sequence originates from a woman younger than 30 with Graves' ophthalmopathy. What was sequenced was blood. The nucleotides read TGTGCCTGGAAGACAGGGAACACCGGGGAGCTGTTTTTT. This sequence encodes CAWKTGNTGELFF.